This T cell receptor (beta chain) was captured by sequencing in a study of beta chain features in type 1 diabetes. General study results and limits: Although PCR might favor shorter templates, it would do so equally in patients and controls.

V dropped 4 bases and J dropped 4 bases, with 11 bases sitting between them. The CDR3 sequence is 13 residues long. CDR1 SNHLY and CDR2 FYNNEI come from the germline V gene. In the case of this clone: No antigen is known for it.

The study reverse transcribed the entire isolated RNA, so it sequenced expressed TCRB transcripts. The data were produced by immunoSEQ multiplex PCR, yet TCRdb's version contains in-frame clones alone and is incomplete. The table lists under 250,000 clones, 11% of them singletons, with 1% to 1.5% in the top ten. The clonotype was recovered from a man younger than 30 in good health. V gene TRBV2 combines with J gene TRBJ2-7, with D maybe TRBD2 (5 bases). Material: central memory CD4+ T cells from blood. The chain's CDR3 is CASSVDWEYEQYF. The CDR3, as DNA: TGTGCCAGCAGTGTGGACTGGGAATACGAGCAGTACTTC.